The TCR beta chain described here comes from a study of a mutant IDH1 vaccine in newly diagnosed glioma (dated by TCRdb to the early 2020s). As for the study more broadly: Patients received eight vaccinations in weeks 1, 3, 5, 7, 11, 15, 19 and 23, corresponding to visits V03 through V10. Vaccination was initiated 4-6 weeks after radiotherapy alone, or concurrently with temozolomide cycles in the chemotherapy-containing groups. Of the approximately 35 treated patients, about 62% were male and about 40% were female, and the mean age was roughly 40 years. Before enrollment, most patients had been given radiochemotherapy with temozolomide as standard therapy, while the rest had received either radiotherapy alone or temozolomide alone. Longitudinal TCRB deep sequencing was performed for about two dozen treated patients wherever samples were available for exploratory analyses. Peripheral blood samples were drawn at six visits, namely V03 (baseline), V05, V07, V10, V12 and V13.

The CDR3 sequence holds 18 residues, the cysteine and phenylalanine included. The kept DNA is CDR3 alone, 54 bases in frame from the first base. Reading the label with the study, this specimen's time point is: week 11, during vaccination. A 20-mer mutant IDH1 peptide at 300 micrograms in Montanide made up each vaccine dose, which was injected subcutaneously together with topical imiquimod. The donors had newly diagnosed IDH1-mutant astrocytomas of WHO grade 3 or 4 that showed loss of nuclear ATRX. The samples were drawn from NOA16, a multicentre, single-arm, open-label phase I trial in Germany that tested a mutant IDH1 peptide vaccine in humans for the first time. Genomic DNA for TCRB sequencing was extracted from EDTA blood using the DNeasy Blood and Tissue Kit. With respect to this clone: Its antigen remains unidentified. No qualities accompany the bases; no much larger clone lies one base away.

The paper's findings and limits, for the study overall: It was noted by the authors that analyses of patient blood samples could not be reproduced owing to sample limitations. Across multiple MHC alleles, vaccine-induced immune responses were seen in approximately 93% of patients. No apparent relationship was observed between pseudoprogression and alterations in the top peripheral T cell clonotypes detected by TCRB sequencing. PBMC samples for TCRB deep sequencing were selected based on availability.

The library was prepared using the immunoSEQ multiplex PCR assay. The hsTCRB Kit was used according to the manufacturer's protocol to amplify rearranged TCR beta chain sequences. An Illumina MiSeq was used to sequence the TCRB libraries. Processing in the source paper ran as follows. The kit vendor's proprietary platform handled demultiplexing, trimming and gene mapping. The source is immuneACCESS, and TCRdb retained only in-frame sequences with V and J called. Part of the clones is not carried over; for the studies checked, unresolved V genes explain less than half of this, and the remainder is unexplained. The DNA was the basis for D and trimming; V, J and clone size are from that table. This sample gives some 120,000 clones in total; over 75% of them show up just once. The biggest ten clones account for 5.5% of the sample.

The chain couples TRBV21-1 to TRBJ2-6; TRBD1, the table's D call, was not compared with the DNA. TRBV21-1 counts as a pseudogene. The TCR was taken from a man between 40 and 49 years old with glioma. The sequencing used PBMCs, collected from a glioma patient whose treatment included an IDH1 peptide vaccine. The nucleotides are TGTGCCAGCAGCTCGGGACAGGGTCCTAAGTCTGGGGCCAACGTCCTGACTTTC. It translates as CASSSGQGPKSGANVLTF.